This TCR beta chain appears in the sequencing data of a study of T cell changes during pregnancy in multiple sclerosis. Germline V gives CDR1 MNHNY, CDR2 SVGAGI (reference sequence). This CDR3 has 14 amino acids. With 0 bases clipped from V and 5 bases from J, the junction kept 1 base outside the gene matches. The data were produced by immunoSEQ multiplex PCR, yet TCRdb's version contains in-frame clones alone and is incomplete. The sample comprises about 80,000 clones, approximately 95% of which are singletons, and roughly 0.93% rests with the top ten. The origin of this receptor is a female donor in good health, enrolled as a control in a pregnancy study. Here the sequenced sample was peripheral blood, taken in the second trimester of pregnancy. The rearrangement uses TRBV6-6 and TRBJ2-7; 10 bases match TRBD2. CDR3 region: CASSYSAGGNEQYF. The CDR3 DNA reads TGTGCCAGCAGTTACTCAGCGGGAGGGAACGAGCAGTACTTC.